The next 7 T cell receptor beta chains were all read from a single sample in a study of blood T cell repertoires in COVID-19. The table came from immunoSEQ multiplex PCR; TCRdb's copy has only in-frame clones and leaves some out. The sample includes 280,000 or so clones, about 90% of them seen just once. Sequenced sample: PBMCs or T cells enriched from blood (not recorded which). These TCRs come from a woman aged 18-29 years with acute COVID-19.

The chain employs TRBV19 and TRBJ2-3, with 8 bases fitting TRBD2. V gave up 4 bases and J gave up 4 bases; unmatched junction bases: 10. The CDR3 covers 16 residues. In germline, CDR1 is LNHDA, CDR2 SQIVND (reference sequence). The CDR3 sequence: CASSTRGREVADTQYF. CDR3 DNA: TGTGCCAGTAGTACCCGGGGGCGGGAGGTTGCAGATACGCAGTATTTT.

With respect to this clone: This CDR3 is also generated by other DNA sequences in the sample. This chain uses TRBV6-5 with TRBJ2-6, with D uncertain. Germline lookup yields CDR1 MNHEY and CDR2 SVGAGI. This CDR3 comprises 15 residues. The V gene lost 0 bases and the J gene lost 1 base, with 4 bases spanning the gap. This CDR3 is CASSYSSSGANVLTF. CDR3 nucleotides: TGTGCCAGCAGTTACTCGAGTTCTGGGGCCAACGTCCTGACTTTC.

The CDR3 bases are TGTGCCAGCAGCTTTTCGGCCCTAGCGGTAAGCTCCTACGAGCAGTACTTC. Translated: CASSFSALAVSSYEQYF. The chain links TRBV5-4 to TRBJ2-7; TRBD2 matches at 7 bases. The CDR3 has 17 amino acids. CDR1 and CDR2 (germline): SGHNT, YYREEE (reference sequence). The ends lost 2 bases at V and 0 bases at J; junction bases unmatched: 11.

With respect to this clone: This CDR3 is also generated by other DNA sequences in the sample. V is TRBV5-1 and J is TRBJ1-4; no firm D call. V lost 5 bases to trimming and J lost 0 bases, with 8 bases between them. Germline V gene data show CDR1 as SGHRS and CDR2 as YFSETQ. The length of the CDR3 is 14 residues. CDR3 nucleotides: TGCGCCAGCAGTCCAACAACAACTAATGAAAAACTGTTTTTT. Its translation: CASSPTTTNEKLFF.

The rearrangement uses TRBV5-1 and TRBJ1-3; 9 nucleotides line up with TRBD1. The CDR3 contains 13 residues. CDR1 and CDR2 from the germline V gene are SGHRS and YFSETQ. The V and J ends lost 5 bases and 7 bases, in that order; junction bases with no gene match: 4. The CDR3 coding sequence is TGCGCCAGCAGGGGGACAGGGAGTAACACCATATATTTT. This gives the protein CASRGTGSNTIYF.

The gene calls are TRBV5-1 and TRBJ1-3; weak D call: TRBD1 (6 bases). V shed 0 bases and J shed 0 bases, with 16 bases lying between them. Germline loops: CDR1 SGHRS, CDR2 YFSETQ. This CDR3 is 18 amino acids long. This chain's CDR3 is CASSLDGRGPLSGNTIYF. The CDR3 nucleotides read TGCGCCAGCAGCTTGGACGGCAGGGGTCCGCTCTCTGGAAACACCATATATTTT.

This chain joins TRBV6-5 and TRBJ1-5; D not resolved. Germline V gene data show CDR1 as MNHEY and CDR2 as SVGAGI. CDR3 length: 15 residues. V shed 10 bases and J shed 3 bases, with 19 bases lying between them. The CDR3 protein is CATQVQPGVNQPQHF. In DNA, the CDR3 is TGTGCCACTCAGGTACAGCCCGGGGTCAATCAGCCCCAGCATTTT.